This T cell receptor (beta chain) was recovered during a study of shared clonotypes between healthy human individuals. Every subset's genomic DNA went evenly onto several immunoSEQ plates. The assay was immunoSEQ multiplex PCR, and TCRdb's table has in-frame clones only and misses some. Here the sample spans some 2 million clones, roughly 96% being singletons. Germline lookup yields CDR1 PRHDT and CDR2 FYEKMQ (reference sequence). The CDR3 has 15 residues. V was pared by 2 bases and J by 2 bases, with 2 bases of the junction left unmatched. This clone was seen only once. What it recognizes is unknown. Study-level results: Only blood was sampled, and tissue TCR repertoires likely differ from blood ones. Generation probability values for non-shared clonotypes were lower than those for clonotypes shared by all four donors. Generally, estimated richness proved larger in naive subsets than it did in memory subsets.

The rearrangement joins TRBV13 to TRBJ2-1; the match to TRBD2 covers 8 bases. Sample: naive CD4+ T cells sorted from blood. The sample's subset: CD45RA+ positively selected. The sequence derives from a man aged 18 to 30 in good health. Here the CDR3 DNA reads TGTGCCAGCAGCTTACTAGCGGGTCCCTACAATGAGCAGTTCTTC. Translating gives CASSLLAGPYNEQFF.